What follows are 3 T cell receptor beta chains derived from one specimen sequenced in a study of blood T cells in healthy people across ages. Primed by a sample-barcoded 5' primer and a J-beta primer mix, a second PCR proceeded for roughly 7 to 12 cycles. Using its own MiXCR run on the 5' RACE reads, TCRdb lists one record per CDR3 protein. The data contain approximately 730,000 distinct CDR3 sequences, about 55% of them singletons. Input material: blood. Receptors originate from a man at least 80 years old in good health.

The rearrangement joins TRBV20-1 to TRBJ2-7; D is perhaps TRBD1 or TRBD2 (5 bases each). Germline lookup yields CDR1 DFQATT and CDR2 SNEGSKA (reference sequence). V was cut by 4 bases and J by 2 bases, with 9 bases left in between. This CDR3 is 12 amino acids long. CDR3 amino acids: CSAKQGPYEQYF. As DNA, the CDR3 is TGCAGTGCTAAGCAGGGACCCTACGAGCAGTACTTC.

The CDR3 reads CASRVGVSYNEQFF. In DNA form, the CDR3 reads TGTGCCAGCAGGGTGGGAGTCTCCTACAATGAGCAGTTCTTC. The chain links TRBV2 to TRBJ2-1; maybe TRBD2 (5 bases). Germline lookup yields CDR1 SNHLY and CDR2 FYNNEI. This CDR3 is built from 14 residues. The germline V and J ends were trimmed by 6 bases and 0 bases, with 9 bases remaining between them. The full variable domain, rest sourced from reference TRBV2 and TRBJ2-1, is EPEVTQTPSHQVTQMGQEVILRCVPISNHLYFYWYRQILGQKVEFLVSFYNNEISEKSEIFDDQFSVERPDGSNFTLKIRSTKLEDSAMYFCASRVGVSYNEQFFGPGTRLTVL.

This CDR3 reads CASSWTVPTEAFF. The CDR3 bases are TGTGCCAGCAGCTGGACAGTCCCCACTGAAGCTTTCTTT. This chain uses TRBV7-2 with TRBJ1-1; D might be TRBD1 (6 bases). The CDR3 runs to 13 residues. Germline CDR1 reads SGHTA; CDR2 reads FQGNSA. Trimming removed 4 bases from V and 4 bases from J, with 10 bases in between.